Below, 29 T cell receptor beta chains from the same sample are listed, as sequenced in a study of blood T cell repertoires in COVID-19. Produced via immunoSEQ multiplex PCR; TCRdb's table is partial and in-frame only. The sample records about 85,000 clones, approximately 90% being singletons. The source material was peripheral blood. These receptors originate from a human donor with active COVID-19. The donor label of this sample is uncertain.

This clone turned up a few times. The rearrangement uses TRBV7-2 and TRBJ2-7; TRBD2 matches at 9 bases. The CDR3 consists of 16 residues. The V segment lost 2 bases and the J segment 3 bases; nucleotides outside the gene matches: 8. Per the germline V gene, CDR1 is SGHTA and CDR2 is FQGNSA. The CDR3 spells CASSLSGRGGLYEQYF. CDR3 coding DNA: TGTGCCAGCAGCTTATCAGGGCGGGGGGGCCTCTACGAGCAGTACTTC.

The CDR3, as DNA: TGTGCCAGCAGCTTGAGAGACAGGGATTTGTACGAGCAGTACTTC. Translation gives CASSLRDRDLYEQYF. This rearrangement joins TRBV5-6 to TRBJ2-7; 7 nucleotides match TRBD1. The germline V gene encodes CDR1 SGHDT and CDR2 YYEEEE. The CDR3 sequence is 15 residues long. V lost 1 base to trimming and J lost 4 bases; unmatched junction nucleotides: 8.

The J gene is TRBJ2-1, the V gene TRBV11-2; D unclear. V was shortened by 1 base and J by 3 bases, with 10 bases between the two germline ends. The V gene's germline CDR1 is SGHAT and CDR2 FQNNGV. The CDR3 has 15 residues. The CDR3 spells CASSLVHTDYNEQFF. The CDR3 DNA reads TGTGCCAGCAGCTTAGTTCACACAGACTACAATGAGCAGTTCTTC.

The chain joins TRBV6-2 or TRBV6-3 to TRBJ2-7, with 9 bases aligning to TRBD2. Germline CDR1 MNHEY, CDR2 SVGEGT. Trimming at V came to 2 bases and at J to 2 bases, leaving 13 bases not matched to a gene. This CDR3 has 18 amino acids. CDR3 in DNA: TGTGCCAGCAGTTACCCAGGACTAGCGCCGATTTCCCCCTACGAGCAGTACTTC. Protein sequence: CASSYPGLAPISPYEQYF.

V gene TRBV7-8 combines with J gene TRBJ1-6; D is uncertain. The germline V gene encodes CDR1 SGHVS and CDR2 FQNEAQ. The CDR3 runs 14 residues. Trimming took 2 bases from V and 7 from J, leaving 9 bases between them. For the CDR3, the DNA is TGTGCCAGCAGCTTAAATCCGGAGAATTCACCCCTCCACTTT. Its translation is CASSLNPENSPLHF.

The chain uses TRBV6-6 and TRBJ2-5; 7 nucleotides line up with TRBD2. V dropped 0 bases and J dropped 8; count of bases not matched to a gene: 9. The CDR3 consists of 15 residues. Germline CDR1 is MNHNY and CDR2 is SVGAGI (reference sequence). The CDR3 DNA reads TGTGCCAGCAGTTACTCCCCCAGCGGGACGGAAACCCAGTACTTC. This encodes CASSYSPSGTETQYF.

This chain joins TRBV19 and TRBJ2-3, with D possibly TRBD2 on 5 matching bases. Germline CDR1 LNHDA, CDR2 SQIVND (reference sequence). This CDR3 has 16 residues. V lost 4 bases and J lost 6, with 20 bases in between. CDR3 region: CASSKEAATRGDTQYF. The DNA of the CDR3 is TGTGCCAGTAGTAAGGAGGCAGCGACACGAGGTGATACGCAGTATTTT. Looking up the rest from reference TRBV19 and TRBJ2-3 gives the full variable domain: DGGITQSPKYLFRKEGQNVTLSCEQNLNHDAMYWYRQDPGQGLRLIYYSQIVNDFQKGDIAEGYSVSREKKESFPLTVTSAQKNPTAFYLCASSKEAATRGDTQYFGPGTRLTVL.

This clone was found a few times. V is TRBV7-8 and J is TRBJ2-1, with D uncertain. Germline CDR1 reads SGHVS; CDR2 reads FQNEAQ. The germline V and J ends were trimmed by 3 bases and 6 bases, with 12 bases remaining between them. The CDR3 loop spans 14 amino acids. This CDR3 reads CASSFPGLANEQFF. Here the CDR3 DNA reads TGTGCCAGCAGCTTCCCCGGGTTAGCCAATGAGCAGTTCTTC.

This clone has a single count. The chain recombines TRBV6-5 with TRBJ2-1; TRBD1 matches 11 bases. V lost 2 bases, J lost 6 bases, and 6 bases stayed unmatched. Germline V CDR1 and CDR2: MNHEY, SVGAGI. This CDR3 has 16 residues. This chain's CDR3 is CASSYGAGTGGNEQFF. DNA for the CDR3: TGTGCCAGCAGTTACGGGGCGGGGACAGGGGGCAATGAGCAGTTCTTC.

This chain uses TRBV7-2 with TRBJ1-3; D may be TRBD1 (5 bases). V lost 8 bases to trimming and J lost 0 bases, with 11 bases between them. CDR1 and CDR2 from the germline V gene are SGHTA and FQGNSA. CDR3 size: 14 residues. The CDR3 is CASRDSSSGNTIYF. CDR3 nucleotides: TGTGCCAGCCGAGACAGCAGCTCTGGAAACACCATATATTTT.

This chain uses TRBV6-5 with TRBJ2-7; tentatively, D is TRBD2 (6 bases). The CDR3 totals 14 residues. Per germline, CDR1 MNHEY and CDR2 SVGAGI. Trimming stripped 4 bases from V and 1 base from J, with 11 bases between. CDR3 sequence reads: CASSFLAGSYEQYF. DNA of the CDR3: TGTGCCAGCAGTTTTCTGGCGGGGTCCTACGAGCAGTACTTC.

The V and J genes are TRBV25-1 and TRBJ2-5; 7 positions match TRBD2. The CDR3 has 15 amino acids. In germline, CDR1 is MGHDK, CDR2 SYGVNS. V gave up 3 bases and J gave up 4 bases; unmatched junction bases: 8. The CDR3 here is CASSDFAGGGETQYF. CDR3 bases: TGTGCCAGCAGTGATTTCGCTGGGGGGGGAGAGACCCAGTACTTC.

This chain uses TRBV19 with TRBJ2-3; D not certain. This CDR3 has 11 amino acids. Trimming pared 6 bases from V and 2 bases from J, leaving 3 bases between. Per the germline V gene, CDR1 is LNHDA and CDR2 is SQIVND (reference sequence). The CDR3 DNA sequence: TGTGCCAGTAGACACACAGATACGCAGTATTTT. Its protein is CASRHTDTQYF.

The chain combines TRBV7-8 with TRBJ2-7, with TRBD2 matching over 7 bases. Germline V lookup: CDR1 SGHVS, CDR2 FQNEAQ. This CDR3 has 17 residues. The V segment lost 5 bases and the J segment 0 bases; nucleotides outside the gene matches: 13. This CDR3 is CASSRLRAGPSSYEQYF. Written as DNA, the CDR3 is TGTGCCAGCAGCCGACTGAGAGCGGGGCCGAGCTCCTACGAGCAGTACTTC.

The genes are TRBV6-2 or TRBV6-3 and TRBJ2-5; no clear D gene. Germline CDR1 MNHEY, CDR2 SVGEGT. This CDR3 comprises 14 residues. V dropped 2 bases and J dropped 2 bases, with 9 bases sitting between them. In nucleotides, the CDR3 is TGTGCCAGCAGTTACCAGGCCCCTCAAGAGACCCAGTACTTC. This translates into CASSYQAPQETQYF.

J is TRBJ2-2 and V is TRBV9, with D maybe TRBD1 (5 bases). The CDR3 is made up of 13 amino acids. Per germline, CDR1 SGDLS and CDR2 YYNGEE. Trimming cost V 0 bases and J 8 bases, with 8 bases left between them. In DNA, the CDR3 is TGTGCCAGCAGCGTAGGGGGCACGGGGGAGCTGTTTTTT. Amino acid sequence: CASSVGGTGELFF.

J is TRBJ2-1 and V is TRBV6-2 or TRBV6-3; TRBD2 matches at 8 bases. The CDR3 length is 17 residues. Germline V CDR1 and CDR2: MNHEY, SVGEGT. The ends lost 6 bases at V and 4 bases at J; junction bases unmatched: 14. CDR3 coding DNA: TGTGCCAGCAGCCCATCCCTCGGGAGGGGGTCGTACAATGAGCAGTTCTTC. This codes for CASSPSLGRGSYNEQFF.

This clone was observed a single time. The rearrangement joins TRBV9 to TRBJ2-7, with TRBD1 identical over 9 bases. The CDR3 totals 12 residues. Trimming took 5 bases from V and 6 from J; bases not matched to a gene: 3. The V gene's germline CDR1 is SGDLS and CDR2 YYNGEE. This CDR3 is CASSGQGFEQYF. The DNA for the CDR3 is TGTGCCAGCAGTGGACAGGGGTTCGAGCAGTACTTC.

This chain links TRBV6-5 with TRBJ1-3; D may be TRBD1 (5 bases). CDR1 and CDR2 from the germline V gene are MNHEY and SVGAGI. This CDR3 region has 15 residues. V shed 5 bases and J shed 0 bases, with 11 bases lying between them. The CDR3 DNA sequence: TGTGCCAGCAGTCCGACAGATTCCTCTGGAAACACCATATATTTT. It codes for CASSPTDSSGNTIYF.

V is TRBV3-1 (or the pseudogene TRBV3-2) and J is TRBJ2-7; 7 bases map to TRBD1. V lost 4 bases, J lost 5 bases, and 11 bases stayed unmatched. Germline V CDR1 and CDR2: LGHDT, YNNKEL (reference sequence). The CDR3 is 15 residues long. CDR3 region: CASSLLTDRMDEQYF. CDR3 coding DNA: TGTGCCAGCAGCCTCCTTACGGACAGGATGGACGAGCAGTACTTC.

This chain uses TRBV4-2 with TRBJ2-2, with 9 bases identical to TRBD1. The CDR3 contains 16 residues. Trimming cost V 3 bases and J 4 bases; bases outside gene matches: 6. Germline CDR1 is LGHNA and CDR2 is YNFKEQ. CDR3 DNA sequence: TGTGCCAGCAGCCATACGACAGGGGGTCCCACCGGGGAGCTGTTTTTT. Its translation is CASSHTTGGPTGELFF.

The chain couples TRBV6-5 to TRBJ2-3, with 7 bases lining up with TRBD1. This CDR3 region has 14 residues. The V and J ends lost 5 bases and 5 bases, in that order; junction bases with no gene match: 7. Germline-derived CDR1 and CDR2 are MNHEY and SVGAGI. Written as DNA, the CDR3 is TGTGCCAGCAGTCGGGACAGAGAGGTAGATACGCAGTATTTT. Residues: CASSRDREVDTQYF.

The chain carries TRBV7-9 and TRBJ1-2; D is unclear. The CDR3 is 12 amino acids. In germline, CDR1 is SEHNR, CDR2 FQNEAQ (reference sequence). V was clipped by 5 bases and J by 7 bases, with 11 bases between them. CDR3 residues: CASSPEGFGYTF. CDR3 bases: TGTGCCAGCAGCCCTGAGGGTTTTGGCTACACCTTC.

This chain connects TRBV11-1 to TRBJ2-5; 13 bases agree with TRBD2. CDR1 is SGHAT and CDR2 is FQDESV in the germline V gene (reference sequence). Germline trimming cut 0 bases from V and 5 bases from J; bases unmatched to any gene: 0. CDR3 length: 15 amino acids. Written as DNA, the CDR3 is TGTGCCAGCAGCTTAGCGACTAGCGGGGGGGAGACCCAGTACTTC. This translates into CASSLATSGGETQYF.

The chain recombines TRBV20-1 with TRBJ2-5; D call uncertain. With 4 bases removed from V and 1 base from J, the gap between germline ends came to 4 bases. The CDR3 sequence is 11 residues long. The germline V gene has CDR1 DFQATT and CDR2 SNEGSKA (reference sequence). Here the CDR3 DNA reads TGCAGTGCTAACACCCAAGAGACCCAGTACTTC. It translates to CSANTQETQYF.

V usage is TRBV6-5 and J usage is TRBJ1-5; D is ambiguous. Trimming took off 4 bases at V and 9 bases at J, with 19 bases between the two ends. The CDR3 length is 15 residues. Germline V gene sequence: CDR1 MNHEY, CDR2 SVGAGI. Written as DNA, the CDR3 is TGTGCCAGCAGTTCTAATGGGAGACCACGGGCGCCCCAGCATTTT. It encodes CASSSNGRPRAPQHF.

The gene calls are TRBV4-3 and TRBJ2-7; possibly TRBD1 for D (6 bases). This CDR3 region has 15 residues. From germline, CDR1 is LGHNA and CDR2 YSLEER. V lost 5 bases and J lost 2, with 16 bases in between. CDR3 protein: CASSFLRTVTYEQYF. The CDR3 region has the DNA TGCGCCAGCAGCTTCCTACGGACAGTAACCTACGAGCAGTACTTC.

V and J are TRBV24-1 and TRBJ2-2; 7 nucleotides line up with TRBD2. J lost 3 bases, V lost 4 bases, and 13 bases had no gene match. There are 18 residues in the CDR3. Germline V gene data show CDR1 as KGHDR and CDR2 as SFDVKD. The DNA of the CDR3 is TGTGCCACCAGTGAGTGGGGGAGGGTCAGGGTCGACACCGGGGAGCTGTTTTTT. This gives the protein CATSEWGRVRVDTGELFF.

The chain has TRBV5-1 and TRBJ2-1; 9 bases agree with TRBD2. Looked up from germline, CDR1 is SGHRS and CDR2 is YFSETQ. With 3 bases clipped from V and 6 bases from J, the junction kept 10 bases outside the gene matches. The CDR3 is 16 amino acids. The CDR3 sequence: CASSWGRVAGVNEQFF. The CDR3 DNA follows: TGCGCCAGCAGCTGGGGGCGGGTAGCGGGGGTCAATGAGCAGTTCTTC.